This TCR beta chain was documented in a study of blood T cell repertoires in COVID-19. Study context: The United States, Italy and Spain were the sources of the acute and convalescent COVID-19 samples. In each case, the material was cDNA or gDNA derived from T cells, B-cell-depleted T cells, or PBMCs.

The CDR3 is 18 residues long. V dropped 4 bases and J dropped 3; count of bases not matched to a gene: 12. Germline V gene lookup returns CDR1 MGHRA and CDR2 YSYEKL. In the original workflow: Nucleated cell counts were estimated from reference gene primer amplification. The repertoire was sequenced with immunoSEQ multiplex PCR; TCRdb's copy has only in-frame clones and lacks some. The V and J calls and the clone size are those of that table, but D and trimming were determined from the DNA. The data contain some 250,000 clones, 65% to 85% of them seen just once; the ten biggest clones take up roughly 8.6%.

The origin of this receptor is a man aged 40-49 years with active or convalescent COVID-19. The material sequenced was peripheral blood. The chain employs TRBV4-1 and TRBJ2-3, with 11 bases lining up with TRBD2. The CDR3 DNA follows: TGCGCCAGCAGCCCGGGCTGGCTAGCGGGAGGTCGTACAGATACGCAGTATTTT. It is translated as CASSPGWLAGGRTDTQYF.